Given below is one TCR beta chain in context. Its antigen is unidentified. The source of the sample is a study of vaccination and CD4 T cells after COVID-19. Study information: Stimuli were overlapping spike peptide pools of SARS-CoV-2 and three common cold coronaviruses (HCoV-NL63, HCoV-OC43, HCoV-229E). Some control cultures received a CEFX pool, which served as the positive control. Others received an HIV-1 Nef pool or no peptide.

Indicated treatment: approximately nine-day PBMC culture with coronavirus spike peptide pools or control peptides (ViraFEST assay). CD4+ T cells that had been cultured provided DNA sequenced with the Oncomine TCR Beta short-read assay. TCRdb ran MiXCR on the PCR reads and lists one entry per CDR3 protein. In the table there are roughly 10,000 distinct CDR3 sequences, around 28% of which are singletons. Sequenced material: CD4+ T cells from blood, cultured in vitro, taken before SARS-CoV-2 vaccination. This TCR derives from a human donor who received a COVID-19 vaccine.

CDR3 sequence (DNA): TGTGCCCCCCCGTCCCCAGGGTATGGCTACACCTTC. It is translated as CAPPSPGYGYTF. The chain is built from TRBV24-1 and TRBJ1-2; TRBD1 might be the D (5 bases). Germline assignment: CDR1 KGHDR and CDR2 SFDVKD. V was clipped by 12 bases and J by 5 bases, with 15 bases between them. The CDR3 is 12 amino acids.